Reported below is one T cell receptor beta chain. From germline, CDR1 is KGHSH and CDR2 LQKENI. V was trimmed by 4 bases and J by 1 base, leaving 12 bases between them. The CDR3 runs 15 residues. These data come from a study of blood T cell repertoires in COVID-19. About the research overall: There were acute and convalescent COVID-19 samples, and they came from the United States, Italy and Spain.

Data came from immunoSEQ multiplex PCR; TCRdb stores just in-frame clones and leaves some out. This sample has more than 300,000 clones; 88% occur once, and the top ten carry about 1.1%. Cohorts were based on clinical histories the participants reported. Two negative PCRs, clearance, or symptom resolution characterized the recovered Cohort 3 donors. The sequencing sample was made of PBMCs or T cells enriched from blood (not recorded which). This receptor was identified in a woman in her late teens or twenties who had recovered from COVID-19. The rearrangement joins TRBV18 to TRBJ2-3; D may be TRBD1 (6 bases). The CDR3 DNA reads TGTGCCAGCTCACGTTCGGACAGTCGCACAGATACGCAGTATTTT. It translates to CASSRSDSRTDTQYF.